This TCR beta chain originates from a study of CD8 T cells in ankylosing spondylitis. The CDR3 contains 16 residues. Germline CDR1 reads SEHNR; CDR2 reads FQNEAQ (reference sequence). J was trimmed by 5 bases and V by 1 base; bases with no gene match: 4. This clonotype was counted many times. What it recognizes is unknown. In TCRdb, the 5' RACE reads were re-called with MiXCR into one record per CDR3 protein. The table lists hundreds of thousands of distinct CDR3 sequences, about 25% of them singletons, with over 0.8% in the top ten. Study observations and caveats: A motif in TCR beta, a set of eight or nine highly homologous variants, appeared characteristic of ankylosing spondylitis blood. Previously reported in reactive arthritis synovial fluid and blood were some of the motif variants.

The receptor comes from a male donor with ankylosing spondylitis. V usage is TRBV7-9 and J usage is TRBJ2-1; TRBD2 agrees at 11 bases. The sample comprised blood, either unsorted or a sorted T cell fraction (not recorded which). The CDR3 DNA sequence: TGTGCCAGCAGCTTAGGTCTAGCGGGAGGTGACAATGAGCAGTTCTTC. This translates into CASSLGLAGGDNEQFF. The whole variable domain, remainder taken from reference TRBV7-9 and TRBJ2-1, is DTGVSQNPRHKITKRGQNVTFRCDPISEHNRLYWYRQTLGQGPEFLTYFQNEAQLEKSRLLSDRFSAERPKGSFSTLEIQRTEQGDSAMYLCASSLGLAGGDNEQFFGPGTRLTVL.